The subject of this entry is one TCR beta chain. Libraries were prepared by immunoSEQ multiplex PCR; TCRdb keeps only in-frame clonotypes and omits some of them. The sample consists of around 2,100,000 clones, about 95% of them appearing once. This sample was taken from a study of shared clonotypes between healthy human individuals. Germline loops: CDR1 MDHEN, CDR2 SYDVKM. V lost 7 bases and J lost 1, with 9 bases in between. The CDR3 has 13 amino acids. Positively selected for CCR7, the CD45RO-negative cells used as naive CD8 cells excluded terminally differentiated effector memory CD45RA+ cells. Sequenced material: naive CD8+ T cells sorted from blood. This receptor was taken from a man aged 18 to 29 in good health. This chain links TRBV28 with TRBJ2-3; D gene uncertain. In DNA, the CDR3 is TGTGCCAGCAACGAAGCGCGCACAGATACGCAGTATTTT. Its protein product is CASNEARTDTQYF.